This TCR beta chain came from a study of identical twins (dated by TCRdb to the mid-2010s). Concerning the study at large: To test whether fetal clonotypes persist, the study used deep sequencing on TCR alpha and beta repertoires from monozygotic twins, unrelated adults of various ages, and cord blood. To rule out contamination, the twin experiments were replicated at different times with different library preparation protocols. General findings and caveats noted by the study authors: Compared with coincidental sharing between unrelated individuals, an excess of low generation-probability sequences was observed among out-of-frame TCR alpha sequences shared between twins. In monozygotic twins, out-of-frame TCR alpha sharing was systematically underestimated by recombination models, although the models agreed with sharing between unrelated individuals. In beta out-of-frame sequences, excess twin sharing was weaker, because having fewer shared sequences lowered the signal-to-noise ratio. Because the same donors could not be followed over many years, the conclusions depended on cross-sectional statistical analysis. Abundant cord blood beta clonotypes had fewer insertions, young adult naive repertoires showed a similar but weaker trend, and memory repertoires showed no such trend. Zero-insertion analyses could be partly confounded by invariant T cells such as MAIT and iNKT, although diverse VJ usage argued against such confounding for most clonotypes.

All donors were healthy Caucasians. Libraries were constructed by 5' RACE. Sequencing used an Illumina HiSeq 2000. Template switching introduced a universal primer binding site; the final cDNA contained a unique molecular identifier, enabling accurate counting of TCR cDNA molecules. Specific primers in the conserved constant-segment region were used to synthesize first-strand cDNA for the TCR alpha and beta chains. Each cDNA library was double barcoded, with a SMART-Mk sample barcode plus Illumina barcodes, to control for contamination. Two successive PCR steps introduced TruSeq adapter sequences along with Illumina sample barcodes. The Illumina HiSeq platform was used with custom primers to sequence TCR alpha and beta cDNA libraries. The original pipeline was this. MiGEC processed the raw reads to extract unique molecular identifiers, while MiXCR was used to determine the CDR3 positions. For each individual, recombination models were inferred using an EM algorithm with the repgenHMM and IGoR tools. Shared clonotypes were analyzed with the tcR package in R, and sharing was normalized by the product of cloneset sizes. Out-of-frame nonproductive sequences were analyzed to study raw recombination free of thymic and clonal selection effects. TCRdb redid the processing of the public reads, applying fastp at Q25 and MiXCR, and retained in-frame beta chains. Every entry covers one CDR3 protein and lists the most common genes and DNA from its rows. TCRdb, not the original authors, processed these V and J calls. The sample has 1.5 million to 2 million distinct CDR3 sequences on record, roughly a third of them singletons. Jointly, the top ten make up about 0.25% of the sample.

This clonotype was detected a few times. Its antigen is unknown. No base quality information exists; no much larger clone differs at one position. V trim: 5 bases; J trim: 7 bases; unmatched bases: 8. The CDR3 has 14 amino acids, counting the end cysteine and phenylalanine. Only the CDR3 DNA is retained, 42 bases long and in frame from the first base. The source material was cord blood. The chain was built from TRBV12-3 or TRBV12-4 and TRBJ1-1; TRBD1 lines up with 9 middle nucleotides. This clonotype was obtained from a newborn girl in good health. The CDR3 amino acid sequence is: CASSAGQGSNEAFF. The sequence in DNA is TGTGCCAGCAGTGCGGGACAGGGTAGTAATGAAGCTTTCTTT.